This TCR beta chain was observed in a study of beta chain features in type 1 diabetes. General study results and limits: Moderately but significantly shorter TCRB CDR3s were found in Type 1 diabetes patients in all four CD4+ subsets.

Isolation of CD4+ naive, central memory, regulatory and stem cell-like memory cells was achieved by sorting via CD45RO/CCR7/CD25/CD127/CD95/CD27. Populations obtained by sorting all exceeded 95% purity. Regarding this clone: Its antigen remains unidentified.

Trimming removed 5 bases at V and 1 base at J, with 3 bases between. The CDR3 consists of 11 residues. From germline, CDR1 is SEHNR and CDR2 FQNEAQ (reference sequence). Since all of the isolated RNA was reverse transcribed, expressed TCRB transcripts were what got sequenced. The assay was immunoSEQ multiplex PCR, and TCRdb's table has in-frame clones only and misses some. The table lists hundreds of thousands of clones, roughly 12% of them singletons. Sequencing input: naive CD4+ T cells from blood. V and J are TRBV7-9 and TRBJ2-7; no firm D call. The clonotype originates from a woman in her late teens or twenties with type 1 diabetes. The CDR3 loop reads CASSTSYEQYF. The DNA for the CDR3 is TGTGCCAGCAGCACATCCTACGAGCAGTACTTC.